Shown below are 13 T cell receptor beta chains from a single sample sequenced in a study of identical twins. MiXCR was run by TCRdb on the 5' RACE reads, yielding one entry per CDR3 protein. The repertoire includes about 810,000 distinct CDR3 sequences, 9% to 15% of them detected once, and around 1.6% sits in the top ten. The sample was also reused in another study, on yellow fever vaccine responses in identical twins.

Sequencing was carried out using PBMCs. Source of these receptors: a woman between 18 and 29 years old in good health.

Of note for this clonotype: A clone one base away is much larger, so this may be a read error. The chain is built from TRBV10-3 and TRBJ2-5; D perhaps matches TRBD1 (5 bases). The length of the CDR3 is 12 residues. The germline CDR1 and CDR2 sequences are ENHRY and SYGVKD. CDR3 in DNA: TGTGTCATCAGTCAGGGCCAGGAGACCCAGTACTTC. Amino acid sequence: CVISQGQETQYF.

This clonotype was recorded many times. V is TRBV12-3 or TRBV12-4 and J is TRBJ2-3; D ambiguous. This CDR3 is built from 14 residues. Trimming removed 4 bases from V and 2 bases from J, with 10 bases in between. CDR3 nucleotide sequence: TGTGCCAGCAGTTCCTCCGGTACCACAGATACGCAGTATTTT. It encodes CASSSSGTTDTQYF.

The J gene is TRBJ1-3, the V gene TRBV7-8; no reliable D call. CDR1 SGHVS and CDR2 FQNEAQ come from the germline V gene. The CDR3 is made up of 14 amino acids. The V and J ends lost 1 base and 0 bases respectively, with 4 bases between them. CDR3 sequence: CASSLVLSGNTIYF. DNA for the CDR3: TGTGCCAGCAGCTTAGTCCTCTCTGGAAACACCATATATTTT.

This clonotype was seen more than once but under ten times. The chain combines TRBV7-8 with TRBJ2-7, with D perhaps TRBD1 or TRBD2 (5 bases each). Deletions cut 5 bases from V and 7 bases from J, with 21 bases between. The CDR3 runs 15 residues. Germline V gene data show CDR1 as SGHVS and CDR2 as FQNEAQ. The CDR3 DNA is TGTGCCAGCAGCCTAGTCCCGGGACCAGAAGGGGAGCAGTACGTC. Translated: CASSLVPGPEGEQYV.

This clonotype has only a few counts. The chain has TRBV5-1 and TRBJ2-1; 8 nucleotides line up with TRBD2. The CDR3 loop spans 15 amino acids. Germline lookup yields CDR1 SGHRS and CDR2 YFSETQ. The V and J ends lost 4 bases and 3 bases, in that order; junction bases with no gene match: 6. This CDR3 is CASSRSGDGYNEQFF. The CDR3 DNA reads TGCGCCAGCAGCCGTAGCGGGGACGGCTACAATGAGCAGTTCTTC. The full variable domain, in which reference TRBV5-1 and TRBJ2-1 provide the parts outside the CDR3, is KAGVTQTPRYLIKTRGQQVTLSCSPISGHRSVSWYQQTPGQGLQFLFEYFSETQRNKGNFPGRFSGRQFSNSRSEMNVSTLELGDSALYLCASSRSGDGYNEQFFGPGTRLTVL.

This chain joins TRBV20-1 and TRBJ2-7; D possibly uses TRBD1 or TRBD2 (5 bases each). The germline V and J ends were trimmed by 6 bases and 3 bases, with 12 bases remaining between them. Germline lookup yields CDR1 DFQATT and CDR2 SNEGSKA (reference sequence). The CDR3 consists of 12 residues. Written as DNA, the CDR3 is TGCAGTGCCGAGGGACCATTCTACGAGCAGTACTTC. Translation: CSAEGPFYEQYF.

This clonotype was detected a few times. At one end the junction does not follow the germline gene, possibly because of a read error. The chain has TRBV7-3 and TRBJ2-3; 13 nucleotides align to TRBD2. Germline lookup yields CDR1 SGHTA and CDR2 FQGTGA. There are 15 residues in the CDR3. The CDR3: CASSSGLAGEDAQYF. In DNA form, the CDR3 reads TGTGCCAGCAGCTCAGGACTAGCGGGAGAAGATGCGCAGTATTTT.

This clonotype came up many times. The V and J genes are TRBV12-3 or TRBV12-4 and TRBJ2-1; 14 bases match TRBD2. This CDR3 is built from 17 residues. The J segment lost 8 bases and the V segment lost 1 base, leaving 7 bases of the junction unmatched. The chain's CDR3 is CASSLGLAGGMSDEQFF. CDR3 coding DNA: TGTGCCAGCAGTTTAGGACTAGCGGGAGGGATGTCGGATGAGCAGTTCTTC.

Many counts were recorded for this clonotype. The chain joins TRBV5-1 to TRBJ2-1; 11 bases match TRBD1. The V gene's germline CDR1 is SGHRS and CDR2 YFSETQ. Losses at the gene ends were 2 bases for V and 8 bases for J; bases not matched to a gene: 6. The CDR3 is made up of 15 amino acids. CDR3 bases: TGCGCCAGCAGCTTCGCGGGACAGGGGGTCGATGAGCAGTTCTTC. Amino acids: CASSFAGQGVDEQFF.

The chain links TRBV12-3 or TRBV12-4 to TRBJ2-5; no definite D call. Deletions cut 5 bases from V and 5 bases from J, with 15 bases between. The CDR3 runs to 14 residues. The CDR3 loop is CASSAWEDRETQYF. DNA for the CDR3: TGTGCCAGCAGTGCATGGGAAGACCGGGAGACCCAGTACTTC.

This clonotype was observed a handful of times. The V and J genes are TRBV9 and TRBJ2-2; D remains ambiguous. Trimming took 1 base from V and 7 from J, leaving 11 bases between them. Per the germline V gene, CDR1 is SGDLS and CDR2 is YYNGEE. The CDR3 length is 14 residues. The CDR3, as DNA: TGTGCCAGCAGCGTAAGATGGGGTGGCGGGGAGCTGTTTTTT. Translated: CASSVRWGGGELFF. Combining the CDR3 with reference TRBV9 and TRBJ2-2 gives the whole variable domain DSGVTQTPKHLITATGQRVTLRCSPRSGDLSVYWYQQSLDQGLQFLIQYYNGEERAKGNILERFSAQQFPDLHSELNLSSLELGDSALYFCASSVRWGGGELFFGEGSRLTVL.

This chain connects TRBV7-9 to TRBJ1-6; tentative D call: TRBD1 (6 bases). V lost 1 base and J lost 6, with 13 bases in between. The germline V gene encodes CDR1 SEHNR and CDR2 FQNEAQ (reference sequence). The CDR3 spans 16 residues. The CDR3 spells CASSLVGGQVNSPLHF. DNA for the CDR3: TGTGCCAGCAGCTTAGTGGGGGGGCAGGTTAATTCACCCCTCCACTTT.

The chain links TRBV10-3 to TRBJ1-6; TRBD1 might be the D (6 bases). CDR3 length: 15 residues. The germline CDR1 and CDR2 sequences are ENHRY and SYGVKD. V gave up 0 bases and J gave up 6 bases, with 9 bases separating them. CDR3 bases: TGTGCCATCAGTGAGTCCACAGGGAGTAATTCACCCCTCCACTTT. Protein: CAISESTGSNSPLHF.